This is a list of T cell receptor beta chains from one sample in a study of T cell repertoires in cytomegalovirus infection. Via MiXCR, TCRdb re-called the reads, giving one row per CDR3 protein. In the table there are 140,000 to 150,000 distinct CDR3 sequences, 25% to 35% of which are singletons. Their target antigens are unknown. Specimen: CD8+ T cells from cultured PBMCs, collected from culture after CMV antigen stimulation. The origin of the receptors is a human donor in good health (CMV status not recorded). Some clones in this sample may be carry-over from other donors' samples. The CDR3 runs from the conserved cysteine through the conserved F or W. D genes are given only for firm matches. Clone size appears in some rows only: once, few, many, or a class for an expanded clone.

D gene	clone size	V gene	J gene	CDR3 DNA	CDR3 protein
.	few	TRBV4-1	TRBJ2-5	TGCGCCAGCAGCCAAGGGTACGGCCAAGAGACCCAGTACTTC	CASSQGYGQETQYF
.	many	TRBV24-1	TRBJ1-2	TGTGCCACCAGTGATTCCTTGGGGGTTGGCTACACCTTC	CATSDSLGVGYTF
.	few	TRBV2	TRBJ1-2	TGTGCCAGCAGTGATATAGGGGGGGGGTATGGCTACACCTTC	CASSDIGGGYGYTF
.	few	TRBV10-3	TRBJ1-2	TGTGCCATCAGTGAGCTACTCTCCCTATTTACTGGCTACACCTTC	CAISELLSLFTGYTF
TRBD1	.	TRBV5-1	TRBJ2-5	TGCGCCAGCAGGATCCGGGACAGGGGGTTCCAAGAGACCCAGTACTTC	CASRIRDRGFQETQYF
TRBD2	few	TRBV11-2	TRBJ2-3	TGTGCCAGCAGCCTGGGAGCGGGGACTGCAGGGGATACGCAGTATTTT	CASSLGAGTAGDTQYF
TRBD2	.	TRBV7-2	TRBJ2-7	TGTGCCAGCAGCGTGCGGGGGGCTACCTACGAGCAGTACTTC	CASSVRGATYEQYF
TRBD1	few	TRBV27	TRBJ2-1	TGTGCCAGCAACCTCCGGGGGACAGGACCAAATGAGCAGTTCTTC	CASNLRGTGPNEQFF
.	many	TRBV7-2	TRBJ1-2	TGTGCCAAGTCCGGGACGGATTCTAACTATGGCTACACCTTC	CAKSGTDSNYGYTF
.	.	TRBV7-6	TRBJ1-1	TGTGCCAGCAGCCCAATGGACACTGAAGCTTTCTTT	CASSPMDTEAFF
.	few	TRBV6-5	TRBJ2-3	TGTGCCAGCAGTTACTCAATCGACCGGGACCAACCTTTTAAACCCTATACGCAGTATTTT	CASSYSIDRDQPFKPYTQYF